This TCR beta chain stems from a study of T cells expressing NK-cell markers. Study-wide context: Seven sequenced donors out of eight were HCMV-seropositive, one seronegative. Study-wide results and caveats: Specificity for HCMV among expanded NKG2C+ T cell clones was not established.

Concerning this clonotype itself: What it binds is not known.

From germline, CDR1 is MGHDK and CDR2 SYGVNS. The CDR3 extends over 12 amino acids. TCRdb reanalyzed the 5' RACE reads and collapses them to one entry per CDR3 protein, without DNA. Its table records a few hundred thousand distinct CDR3 sequences. The sequenced material came from blood T cells: a sorted CD56 or NKG2C T cell subset, CD4+ or CD8+ T cells, or bulk PBMC T cells (not recorded which). This clonotype was obtained from a man between 18 and 69 years old in good health. The J gene is TRBJ2-5, the V gene TRBV25-1; the TCRdb call, TRBD1, lacks DNA for checking. CDR3 sequence: CATQGGGGTQYF.